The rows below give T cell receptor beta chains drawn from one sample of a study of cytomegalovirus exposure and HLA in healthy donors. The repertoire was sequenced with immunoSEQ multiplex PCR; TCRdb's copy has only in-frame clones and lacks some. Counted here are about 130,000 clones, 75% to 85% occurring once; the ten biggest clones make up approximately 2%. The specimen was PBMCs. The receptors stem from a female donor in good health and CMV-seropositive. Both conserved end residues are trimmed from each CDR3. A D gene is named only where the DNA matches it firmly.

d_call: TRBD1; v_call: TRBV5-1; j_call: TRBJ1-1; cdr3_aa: ASSPGTGVGEAF
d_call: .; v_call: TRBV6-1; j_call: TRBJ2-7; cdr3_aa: ASSDTGKWKYQQY
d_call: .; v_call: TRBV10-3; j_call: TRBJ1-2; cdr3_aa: AISESPGDGYT
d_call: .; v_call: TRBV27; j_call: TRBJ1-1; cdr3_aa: ASSLGPGLEAF
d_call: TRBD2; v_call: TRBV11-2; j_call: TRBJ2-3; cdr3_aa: ASSFARGVTDTQY
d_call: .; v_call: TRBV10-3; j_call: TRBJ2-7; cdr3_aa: AISDIADSQNYEQY
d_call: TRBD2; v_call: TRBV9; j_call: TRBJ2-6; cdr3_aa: ASSPQGLSRLTGANVLT
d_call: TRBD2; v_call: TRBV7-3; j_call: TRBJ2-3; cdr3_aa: ASRRSGGTTDTQY
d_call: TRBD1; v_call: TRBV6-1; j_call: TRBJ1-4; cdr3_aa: ASSRGGENEKLF
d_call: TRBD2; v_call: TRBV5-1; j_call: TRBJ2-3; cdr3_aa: ASSFSGGGTDTQY
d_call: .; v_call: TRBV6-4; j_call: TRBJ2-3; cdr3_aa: ASSEGSHTDTQY
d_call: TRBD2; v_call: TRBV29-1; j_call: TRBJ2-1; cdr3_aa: SVEDRRRGASGRRYEQF
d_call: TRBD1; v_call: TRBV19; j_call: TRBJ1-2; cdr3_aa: ASSESGTATNYGYT
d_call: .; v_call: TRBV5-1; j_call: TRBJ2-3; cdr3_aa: ASSLAGDTQY
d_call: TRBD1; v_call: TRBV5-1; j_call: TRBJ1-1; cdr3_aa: ASSLQGAGEAF
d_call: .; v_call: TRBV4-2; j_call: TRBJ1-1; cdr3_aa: ASSQEEGVTEAF
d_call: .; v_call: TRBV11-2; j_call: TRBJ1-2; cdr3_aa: ASSPSFGYT
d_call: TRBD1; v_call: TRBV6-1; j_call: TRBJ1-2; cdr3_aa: ASSDGDRAGYGYT
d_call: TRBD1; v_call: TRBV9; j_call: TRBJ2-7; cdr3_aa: ASSVAPGRGLYEQY
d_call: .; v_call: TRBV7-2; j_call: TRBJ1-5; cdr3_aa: ASSPNRQSNQPQH
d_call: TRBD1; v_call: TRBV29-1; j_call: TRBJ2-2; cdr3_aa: SARTGTNTGELF
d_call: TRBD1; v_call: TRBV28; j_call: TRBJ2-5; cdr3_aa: ASSLHVGQGAREQY
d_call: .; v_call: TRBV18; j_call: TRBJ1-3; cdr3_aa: ASSPKSGGYTIY
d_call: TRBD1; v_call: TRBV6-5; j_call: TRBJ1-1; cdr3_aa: ASRRQGKGNTEAF
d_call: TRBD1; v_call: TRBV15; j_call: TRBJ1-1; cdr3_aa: ATSRDRVGAF
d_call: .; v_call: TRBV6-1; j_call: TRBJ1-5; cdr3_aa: ASSERAGKDQPQH
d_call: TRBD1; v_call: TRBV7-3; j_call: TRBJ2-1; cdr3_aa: ASSLRSGTGNNEQF
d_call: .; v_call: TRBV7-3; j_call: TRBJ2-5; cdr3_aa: ASSQYGETQY
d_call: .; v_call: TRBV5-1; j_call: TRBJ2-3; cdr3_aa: ASREQGFNTDTQY
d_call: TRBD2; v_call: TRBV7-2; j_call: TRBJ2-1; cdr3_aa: ASSLGLRPF
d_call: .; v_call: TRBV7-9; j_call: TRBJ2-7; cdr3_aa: ASSLPTGGVYEQY
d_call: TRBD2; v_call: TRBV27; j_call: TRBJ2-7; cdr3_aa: ASSSLGLASYEQY
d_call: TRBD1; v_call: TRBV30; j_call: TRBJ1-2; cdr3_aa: AWIPGRGLRGYT
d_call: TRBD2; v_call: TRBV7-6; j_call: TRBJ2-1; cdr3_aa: ASSLVRESVEQF
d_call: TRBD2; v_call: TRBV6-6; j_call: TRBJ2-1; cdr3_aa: ASSSTTGRGQF
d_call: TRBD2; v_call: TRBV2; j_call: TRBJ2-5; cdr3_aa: ASSELAGGETQY
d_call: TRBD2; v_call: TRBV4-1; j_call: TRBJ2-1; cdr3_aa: ASSLRVGRDFNEQF
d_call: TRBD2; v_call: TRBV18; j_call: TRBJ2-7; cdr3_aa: ASSPGLAGEQY
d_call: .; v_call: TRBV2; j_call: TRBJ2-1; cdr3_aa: ASRQENEQF